This T cell receptor (beta chain) was retrieved from a study of blood T cell repertoires in COVID-19. Produced via immunoSEQ multiplex PCR; TCRdb's table is partial and in-frame only. The repertoire holds roughly 78,000 clones, with approximately 84% as singletons. The CDR3 length is 14 residues. CDR1 is MNHNS, CDR2 SASEGT, per germline. V was cut by 2 bases and J by 1 base, with 8 bases left in between. What was sequenced was peripheral blood. This chain connects TRBV6-1 to TRBJ1-2; D gene ambiguous. The clonotype was recovered from a man in his fifties or sixties with COVID-19, enrolled during active disease. In DNA form, the CDR3 reads TGTGCCAGCAGTGAAATGCCGGTTAACTATGGCTACACCTTC. Its protein product is CASSEMPVNYGYTF.